Listed here are 17 T cell receptor beta chains from one sample, sequenced in a study of T-cell reconstitution after alpha-beta-depleted transplantation in children. Preparation of the TCRbeta library used unique molecular identifiers. One entry per CDR3 protein, called by TCRdb with MiXCR from the PCR reads. The sample carries 780,000 or so distinct CDR3 sequences, about 16% recorded once. Sequencing used PBMCs, mostly from graft donor cells, obtained 360 days after TCRalphabeta/CD19-depleted stem cell transplant. These receptors came from a male patient younger than 18 who had a stem cell transplant for acute lymphoblastic leukemia, so the T cells may come from the graft donor.

This clonotype was detected many times. The chain has TRBV4-1 and TRBJ1-1; no firm D call. Per germline, CDR1 MGHRA and CDR2 YSYEKL. The V end lost 0 bases, the J end lost 5 bases, and 4 bases lay between the germline ends. The CDR3 consists of 12 residues. The CDR3 nucleotides read TGCGCCAGCAGCCAAGATACAACTGAAGCTTTCTTT. It specifies CASSQDTTEAFF.

This clonotype has just a few counts. The chain links TRBV20-1 to TRBJ2-3, with TRBD2 matching 8 bases. This CDR3 region has 16 residues. Germline lookup yields CDR1 DFQATT and CDR2 SNEGSKA (reference sequence). V gave up 6 bases and J gave up 5 bases; unmatched junction bases: 16. This chain's CDR3 is CSAPSQRIAGKDTQYF. The CDR3 bases are TGCAGTGCCCCAAGCCAGAGAATAGCGGGAAAAGATACGCAGTATTTT.

This chain uses TRBV7-9 with TRBJ2-3, with a weak D call TRBD1 (5 bases). The CDR3 is made up of 16 amino acids. Looked up from germline, CDR1 is SEHNR and CDR2 is FQNEAQ (reference sequence). V was cut by 1 base and J by 2 bases, with 13 bases left in between. CDR3 in amino acids: CASSLGRAVFTDTQYF. In DNA form, the CDR3 reads TGTGCCAGCAGCTTAGGCAGGGCTGTATTCACAGATACGCAGTATTTT.

CDR3 in amino acids: CSARPGLAGSSYEQYF. The DNA for the CDR3 is TGCAGTGCTAGACCGGGACTAGCGGGAAGCTCCTACGAGCAGTACTTC. The gene calls are TRBV20-1 and TRBJ2-7; 13 positions match TRBD2. This CDR3 comprises 16 residues. Germline CDR1 reads DFQATT; CDR2 reads SNEGSKA (reference sequence). After removal of 2 bases from V and 0 bases from J, the junction contained 4 bases not matched to a gene.

Ten or more counts support this clonotype. V is TRBV2 and J is TRBJ2-1; 9 bases line up with TRBD2. Trimming cost V 6 bases and J 6 bases; bases outside gene matches: 9. The CDR3 runs 15 residues. Germline CDR1 and CDR2: SNHLY and FYNNEI. The CDR3 DNA reads as TGTGCCAGCAGAAAGGAACTAGCGGGCCGCAATGAGCAGTTCTTC. Translation gives CASRKELAGRNEQFF.

The chain uses TRBV5-1 and TRBJ2-1, with 13 bases aligning to TRBD2. CDR3 length equals 16 residues. After removal of 3 bases from V and 12 bases from J, the junction contained 12 bases not matched to a gene. Germline CDR1 reads SGHRS; CDR2 reads YFSETQ. The CDR3 protein is CASSSTGTSGIGAQFF. The CDR3 DNA sequence: TGCGCCAGCAGCTCGACCGGGACTAGCGGGATCGGCGCGCAGTTCTTC.

In its sample, this clonotype was seen many times. This chain joins TRBV4-1 and TRBJ2-7, with 12 bases aligning to TRBD2. Per germline, CDR1 MGHRA and CDR2 YSYEKL. This CDR3 region has 15 residues. V shed 6 bases, J shed 2 bases, and the junction held 5 bases outside the gene matches. The CDR3 nucleotides are TGCGCCAGCAGTCTCCTAGCGGGAGGGCCCTACGAGCAGTACTTC. Amino acids: CASSLLAGGPYEQYF.

This clonotype was seen just once. This rearrangement joins TRBV9 to TRBJ2-3, with 9 bases identical to TRBD2. The V and J ends lost 0 bases and 2 bases, in that order; junction bases with no gene match: 7. The CDR3 sequence is 17 residues long. Germline CDR1 is SGDLS and CDR2 is YYNGEE. The CDR3 DNA reads as TGTGCCAGCAGCGTAGGAGGTCTAGCGGGACTCACAGATACGCAGTATTTT. Translated, it gives CASSVGGLAGLTDTQYF.

Only a few counts were recorded for this clonotype. The genes are TRBV18 and TRBJ2-3; D unresolved. V lost 4 bases and J lost 2, with 10 bases in between. The CDR3 has 14 residues. The germline CDR1 and CDR2 sequences are KGHSH and LQKENI. The CDR3: CASSLHLITDTQYF. As DNA, the CDR3 is TGTGCCAGCTCACTACACCTGATCACAGATACGCAGTATTTT.

This chain links TRBV2 with TRBJ1-2; D is ambiguous. Germline V gene data show CDR1 as SNHLY and CDR2 as FYNNEI. V was cut by 7 bases and J by 4 bases, with 16 bases left in between. CDR3 length: 14 amino acids. The CDR3 bases are TGTGCCAGCATGGGCATGGCAGTCTCCTATGGCTACACCTTC. Translated: CASMGMAVSYGYTF. The full variable domain, completed using reference TRBV2 and TRBJ1-2, is EPEVTQTPSHQVTQMGQEVILRCVPISNHLYFYWYRQILGQKVEFLVSFYNNEISEKSEIFDDQFSVERPDGSNFTLKIRSTKLEDSAMYFCASMGMAVSYGYTFGSGTRLTVV.

This clonotype is a singleton in its sample. A read error may be the cause here, since a much bigger clone is one base away. The chain carries TRBV5-1 and TRBJ1-1; TRBD1 matches 7 bases. CDR1 SGHRS and CDR2 YFSETQ come from the germline V gene. The CDR3 is 17 residues long. Trimming cost V 4 bases and J 5 bases; bases outside gene matches: 17. The CDR3 loop is CASSPGQEAMMVTEAFF. CDR3 DNA sequence: TGCGCCAGCAGCCCCGGACAGGAGGCGATGATGGTGACTGAAGCTTTCTTT.

The genes are TRBV7-9 and TRBJ1-6; D remains ambiguous. Germline-derived CDR1 and CDR2 are SEHNR and FQNEAQ (reference sequence). With 7 bases removed from V and 0 bases from J, the gap between germline ends came to 13 bases. This CDR3 has 16 amino acids. CDR3 residues: CASTGSGSSYNSPLHF. The CDR3 region has the DNA TGTGCCAGCACCGGTTCCGGTAGCTCCTATAATTCACCCCTCCACTTT.

The CDR3 spells CASSLGRFNEQFF. The CDR3 DNA sequence: TGTGCCAGCAGTCTCGGACGCTTCAATGAGCAGTTCTTC. The genes are TRBV6-1 and TRBJ2-1; D not resolved. Looked up from germline, CDR1 is MNHNS and CDR2 is SASEGT. CDR3 size: 13 residues. Between the trimmed V and J ends, which lost 5 bases and 6 bases, there was a span of 11 bases.

The rearrangement uses TRBV5-4 and TRBJ1-2; 8 bases line up with TRBD1. Germline lookup yields CDR1 SGHNT and CDR2 YYREEE (reference sequence). The CDR3 covers 16 residues. The ends lost 4 bases at V and 7 bases at J; junction bases unmatched: 15. The DNA of the CDR3 is TGTGCCAGCAGCCCCGGACAGGGAGTCGCTCTGGCTGGCTACACCTTC. It is translated as CASSPGQGVALAGYTF. Drawing the rest from reference TRBV5-4 and TRBJ1-2, the complete variable domain is ETGVTQSPTHLIKTRGQQVTLRCSSQSGHNTVSWYQQALGQGPQFIFQYYREEENGRGNFPPRFSGLQFPNYSSELNVNALELDDSALYLCASSPGQGVALAGYTFGSGTRLTVV.

This clonotype was counted a few times. The J gene is TRBJ2-3, the V gene TRBV6-5, with 10 bases matching TRBD1. The CDR3 covers 16 residues. CDR1 is MNHEY, CDR2 SVGAGI, per germline. Trimming cost V 4 bases and J 3 bases; bases outside gene matches: 7. CDR3 sequence reads: CASSFRGQGMTDTQYF. CDR3 in DNA: TGTGCCAGCAGTTTCCGGGGACAGGGGATGACAGATACGCAGTATTTT.

This clonotype was observed many times. The chain carries TRBV4-1 and TRBJ2-7; 7 bases are a match to TRBD2. V shed 3 bases, J shed 3 bases, and the junction held 5 bases outside the gene matches. The CDR3 is 14 amino acids. CDR1 and CDR2 (germline): MGHRA, YSYEKL. CDR3 protein: CASSQREGLYEQYF. In nucleotides, the CDR3 is TGCGCCAGCAGCCAGAGGGAGGGCCTCTACGAGCAGTACTTC.

This clonotype was counted ten times or more. For the CDR3, the DNA is TGCAGCGTTTCTCAGGGGGCCTCTGGGGCCAACGTCCTGACTTTC. Its protein is CSVSQGASGANVLTF. The rearrangement joins TRBV29-1 to TRBJ2-6; 8 bases are shared with TRBD1. Germline V lookup: CDR1 SQVTM, CDR2 ANQGSEA. There are 15 residues in the CDR3. After removal of 5 bases from V and 0 bases from J, the junction contained 3 bases not matched to a gene.